The 8 T cell receptor beta chains given below trace back to one sample, sequenced in a study of CD8+ T cells in alopecia areata. TCR sequencing used cDNA made by reverse transcription of extracted RNA. TCRdb keeps only in-frame clones here, not all; method: immunoSEQ multiplex PCR. The table includes approximately 150,000 clones, more than 55% detected once. The sequencing sample was made of CD8+ T cells sorted from blood. The receptors shown here come from a human donor in good health.

The chain carries TRBV29-1 and TRBJ2-3; a weak D match, TRBD2 (6 bases). The CDR3 extends over 13 amino acids. Germline V gives CDR1 SQVTM, CDR2 ANQGSEA. As DNA, the CDR3 is TGCAGTCTTCGTAGCGGAAGCACAGATACGCAGTATTTT. It translates to CSLRSGSTDTQYF.

This CDR3 is CSVEEDTVIGANVLTF. The CDR3 DNA follows: TGCAGCGTTGAAGAGGACACGGTTATCGGGGCCAACGTCCTGACTTTC. J is TRBJ2-6 and V is TRBV29-1; TRBD1 might be the D (5 bases). Germline CDR1 is SQVTM and CDR2 is ANQGSEA. The V gene lost 0 bases and the J gene lost 4 bases, with 13 bases spanning the gap. This CDR3 region has 16 residues.

There are a few counts of this clone. In the same sample, other DNA sequences code for this CDR3. The chain is built from TRBV29-1 and TRBJ2-6; 9 positions agree with TRBD2. V lost 1 base to trimming and J lost 0 bases; unmatched junction nucleotides: 1. Germline V lookup: CDR1 SQVTM, CDR2 ANQGSEA. The CDR3 covers 16 residues. The CDR3 DNA sequence: TGCAGCGTTGAAGTGCGGGGGGGCTCTGGGGCCAACGTCCTGACTTTC. Translated, it gives CSVEVRGGSGANVLTF.

The gene calls are TRBV6-1 and TRBJ2-1, with D uncertain. CDR1 is MNHNS and CDR2 is SASEGT in the germline V gene. The CDR3 length is 14 residues. The V and J ends lost 1 base and 4 bases respectively, with 8 bases between them. This CDR3 is CASSEDGTYNEQFF. Here the CDR3 DNA reads TGTGCCAGCAGTGAAGATGGCACATACAATGAGCAGTTCTTC.

The chain carries TRBV27 and TRBJ2-7; 7 bases are shared with TRBD1. V was clipped by 5 bases and J by 5 bases; unmatched bases: 9. Germline V lookup: CDR1 MNHEY, CDR2 SMNVEV (reference sequence). This CDR3 is built from 14 residues. The CDR3 region has the DNA TGTGCCAGCAGTGAATTTAACAGGGGTAACGAGCAGTACTTC. This codes for CASSEFNRGNEQYF.

Regarding this clone: This same CDR3 is encoded by further DNA sequences in the sample. The rearrangement joins TRBV15 to TRBJ1-1; D perhaps matches TRBD1 (6 bases). Germline lookup yields CDR1 LNHNV and CDR2 YYDKDF (reference sequence). V was trimmed by 0 bases and J by 1 base, leaving 6 bases between them. The CDR3 is 14 amino acids. The CDR3 DNA sequence: TGTGCCACCAGCAGAGACAGGGGGAACACTGAAGCTTTCTTT. It is translated as CATSRDRGNTEAFF.

This clone was found a few times. This chain connects TRBV7-2 to TRBJ2-1; TRBD2 matches at 10 bases. V was pared by 4 bases and J by 4 bases, with 10 bases of the junction left unmatched. Germline CDR1 reads SGHTA; CDR2 reads FQGNSA. This CDR3 comprises 17 residues. Written as DNA, the CDR3 is TGTGCCAGCAGCTCCTTACCGGGGACTAGCGCATACAATGAGCAGTTCTTC. Encoded protein: CASSSLPGTSAYNEQFF.

V is TRBV4-1 and J is TRBJ2-7, with D maybe TRBD1 (5 bases). V was pared by 1 base and J by 3 bases, with 10 bases between. This CDR3 spans 14 amino acids. Germline V gene sequence: CDR1 MGHRA, CDR2 YSYEKL. The CDR3 loop is CASSQVGQGYEQYF. For the CDR3, the DNA is TGCGCCAGCAGCCAAGTAGGTCAGGGCTACGAGCAGTACTTC.